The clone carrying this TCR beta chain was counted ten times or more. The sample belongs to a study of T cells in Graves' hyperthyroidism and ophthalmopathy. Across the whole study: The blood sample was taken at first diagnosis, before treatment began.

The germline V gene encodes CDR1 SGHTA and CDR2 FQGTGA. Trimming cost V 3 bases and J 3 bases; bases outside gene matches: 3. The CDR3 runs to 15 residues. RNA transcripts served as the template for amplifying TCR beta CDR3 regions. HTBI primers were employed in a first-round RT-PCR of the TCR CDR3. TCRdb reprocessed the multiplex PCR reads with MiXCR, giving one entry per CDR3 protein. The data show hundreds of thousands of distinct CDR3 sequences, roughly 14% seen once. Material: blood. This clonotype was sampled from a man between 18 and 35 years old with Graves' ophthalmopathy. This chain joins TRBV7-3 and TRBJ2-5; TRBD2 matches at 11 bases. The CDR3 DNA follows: TGTGCCAGCAGCTTCACGGGACTAGCGGAAGAGACCCAGTACTTC. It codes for CASSFTGLAEETQYF.